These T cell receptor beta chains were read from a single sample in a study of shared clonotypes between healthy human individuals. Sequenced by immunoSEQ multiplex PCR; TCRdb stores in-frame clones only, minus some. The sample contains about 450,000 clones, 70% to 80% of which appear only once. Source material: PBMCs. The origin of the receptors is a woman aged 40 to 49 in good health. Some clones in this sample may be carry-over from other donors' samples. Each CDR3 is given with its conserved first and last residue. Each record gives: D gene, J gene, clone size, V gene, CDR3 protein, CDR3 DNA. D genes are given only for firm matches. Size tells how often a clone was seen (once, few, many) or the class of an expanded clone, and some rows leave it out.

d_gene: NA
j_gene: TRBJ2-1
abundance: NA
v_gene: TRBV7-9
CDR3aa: CASSLGDQRVHNEQFF
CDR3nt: TGTGCCAGCAGCTTAGGGGACCAGAGGGTCCACAATGAGCAGTTCTTC

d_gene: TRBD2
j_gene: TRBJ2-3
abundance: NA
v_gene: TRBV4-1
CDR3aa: CASSQASSGISDTQYF
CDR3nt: TGCGCCAGCAGCCAAGCGTCTAGCGGGATTTCAGATACGCAGTATTTT

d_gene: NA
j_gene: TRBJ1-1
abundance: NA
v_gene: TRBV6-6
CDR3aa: CASSSQASNTEAFF
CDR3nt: TGTGCCAGCAGTTCCCAGGCGTCGAACACTGAAGCTTTCTTT

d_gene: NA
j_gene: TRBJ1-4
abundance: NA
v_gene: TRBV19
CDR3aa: CASSIDSSNEKLFF
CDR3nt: TGTGCCAGTAGTATAGACAGCTCTAATGAAAAACTGTTTTTT

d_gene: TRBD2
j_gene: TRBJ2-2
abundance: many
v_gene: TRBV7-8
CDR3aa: CASSFAGDTGELFF
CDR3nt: TGTGCCAGCAGCTTCGCGGGGGACACCGGGGAGCTGTTTTTT

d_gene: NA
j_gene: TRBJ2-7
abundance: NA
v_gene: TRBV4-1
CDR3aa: CASSQVQLTNYEQYF
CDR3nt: TGCGCCAGCAGCCAAGTCCAACTAACCAACTACGAGCAGTACTTC

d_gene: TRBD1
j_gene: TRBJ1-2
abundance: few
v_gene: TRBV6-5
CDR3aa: CASSYSRQGESGYTF
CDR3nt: TGTGCCAGCAGTTACTCGAGACAGGGTGAGAGCGGCTACACCTTC

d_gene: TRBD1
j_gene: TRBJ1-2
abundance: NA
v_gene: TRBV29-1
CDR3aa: CSAYREGAYGYTF
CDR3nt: TGCAGCGCTTACAGGGAGGGGGCCTATGGCTACACCTTC

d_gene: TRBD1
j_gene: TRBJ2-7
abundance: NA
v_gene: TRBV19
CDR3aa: CASTPRPGQGPYEQYF
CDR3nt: TGTGCCAGTACCCCTCGCCCCGGACAGGGGCCCTACGAGCAGTACTTC

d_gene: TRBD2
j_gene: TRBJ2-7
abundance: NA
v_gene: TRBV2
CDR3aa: CASSVGLAGGVDYEQYF
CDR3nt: TGTGCCAGCAGTGTTGGCCTAGCGGGAGGGGTAGACTACGAGCAGTACTTC

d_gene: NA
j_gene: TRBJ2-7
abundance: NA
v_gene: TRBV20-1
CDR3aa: CSVRDEGEQYF
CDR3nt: TGCAGTGTGCGGGACGAGGGGGAGCAGTACTTC

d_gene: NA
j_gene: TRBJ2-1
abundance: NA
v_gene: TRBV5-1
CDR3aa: CASTPSAIYNEQFF
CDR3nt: TGCGCCAGCACCCCCTCGGCCATTTACAATGAGCAGTTCTTC

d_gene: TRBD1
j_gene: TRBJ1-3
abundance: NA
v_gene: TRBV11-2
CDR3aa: CASSPDRGGNTIYF
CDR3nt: TGTGCCAGCAGCCCGGACAGGGGAGGAAACACCATATATTTT

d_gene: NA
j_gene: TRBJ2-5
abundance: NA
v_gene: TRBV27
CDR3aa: CASSLSSGETQYF
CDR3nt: TGTGCCAGCAGTTTATCGTCTGGCGAGACCCAGTACTTC

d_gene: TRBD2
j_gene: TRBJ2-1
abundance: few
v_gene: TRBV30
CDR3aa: CAWSALAGGYNEQFF
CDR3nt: TGTGCCTGGAGTGCCCTAGCGGGAGGGTACAATGAGCAGTTCTTC

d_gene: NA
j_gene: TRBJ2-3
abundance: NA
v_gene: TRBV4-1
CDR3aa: CASSQQGRSTDTQYF
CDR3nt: TGCGCCAGCAGCCAACAGGGGAGATCCACAGATACGCAGTATTTT

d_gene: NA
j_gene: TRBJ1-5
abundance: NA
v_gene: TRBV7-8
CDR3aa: CASSLALGGRQPQHF
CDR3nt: TGTGCCAGCAGCTTAGCGTTGGGGGGACGGCAGCCCCAGCATTTT

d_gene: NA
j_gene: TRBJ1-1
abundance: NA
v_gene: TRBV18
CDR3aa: CASSPPGLSTEAFF
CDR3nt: TGTGCCAGCTCACCACCGGGTCTTAGTACTGAAGCTTTCTTT

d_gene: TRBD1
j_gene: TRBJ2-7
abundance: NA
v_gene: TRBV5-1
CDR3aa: CASSLLGQGVGQYF
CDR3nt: TGCGCCAGCAGCTTGCTCGGACAGGGTGTAGGGCAGTACTTC

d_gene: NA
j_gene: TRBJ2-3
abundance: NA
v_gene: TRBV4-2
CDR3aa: CASSQDDARDLTDTQYF
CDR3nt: TGTGCCAGCAGCCAAGACGACGCGCGCGATCTTACAGATACGCAGTATTTT

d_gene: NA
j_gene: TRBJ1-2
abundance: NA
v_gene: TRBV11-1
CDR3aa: CASSPGGGNGYTF
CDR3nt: TGTGCCAGCAGCCCTGGGGGGGGCAATGGCTACACCTTC

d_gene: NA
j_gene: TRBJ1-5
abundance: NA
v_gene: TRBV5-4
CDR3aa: CASSLGVTDNQPQHF
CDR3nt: TGTGCCAGCAGCTTGGGGGTGACTGACAATCAGCCCCAGCATTTT

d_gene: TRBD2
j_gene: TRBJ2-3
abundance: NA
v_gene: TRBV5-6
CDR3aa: CASSLGVAGGTDTQYF
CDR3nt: TGTGCCAGCAGCTTGGGGGTAGCGGGAGGCACAGATACGCAGTATTTT

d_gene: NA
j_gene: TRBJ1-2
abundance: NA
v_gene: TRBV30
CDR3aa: CAWSVLRGSYGYTF
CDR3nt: TGTGCCTGGAGTGTACTACGGGGTTCCTATGGCTACACCTTC

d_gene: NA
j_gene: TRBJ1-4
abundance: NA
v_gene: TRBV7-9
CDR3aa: CASSRTLQNEKLFF
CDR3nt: TGTGCCAGCAGCCGGACCCTACAAAATGAAAAACTGTTTTTT

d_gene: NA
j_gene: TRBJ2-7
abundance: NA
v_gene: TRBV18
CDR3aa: CASSRDLQAHEQYF
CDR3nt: TGTGCCAGCTCACGGGACCTCCAAGCCCACGAGCAGTACTTC